This is a list of T cell receptor beta chains from one sample in a study of shared clonotypes between healthy human individuals. Sequencing was performed with immunoSEQ multiplex PCR; in TCRdb, only in-frame clones are kept and a portion is missing. The table includes about 2.3 million clones, 80% to 95% detected once. The sample was naive CD4+ T cells from PBMCs. These receptors were obtained from a man aged 18-30 years in good health. Some clones in this sample may be carry-over from other donors' samples. The CDR3 runs from the conserved cysteine through the conserved F or W. Each record gives: V gene, J gene, clone size, D gene, CDR3 protein, CDR3 DNA. A D gene is named only where the DNA matches it firmly. Size tells how often a clone was seen (once, few, many) or the class of an expanded clone, and some rows leave it out.

TRBV6-6	TRBJ2-3	NA	NA	CASSYVQAGSTDTQYF	TGTGCCAGCAGTTACGTTCAGGCAGGGAGCACAGATACGCAGTATTTT
TRBV30	TRBJ1-6	NA	NA	CAWKQGPNYNSPLHF	TGTGCCTGGAAGCAGGGACCAAACTATAATTCACCCCTCCACTTT
TRBV5-4	TRBJ1-1	NA	NA	CASSKGGENTEAFF	TGTGCCAGCAGTAAAGGCGGGGAGAACACTGAAGCTTTCTTT
TRBV7-9	TRBJ1-2	NA	NA	CASSPAEAGYGYTF	TGTGCCAGCAGCCCGGCCGAGGCAGGCTATGGCTACACCTTC
TRBV5-6	TRBJ2-3	NA	NA	CASSLAARGTDTQYF	TGTGCCAGCAGCTTGGCGGCTAGGGGCACAGATACGCAGTATTTT
TRBV11-1	TRBJ2-3	NA	NA	CASSLALRVDTQYF	TGTGCCAGCAGCTTAGCGTTGCGTGTAGATACGCAGTATTTT
TRBV7-2	TRBJ2-7	NA	NA	CASSLAQTPFYEQYF	TGTGCCAGCAGCTTAGCCCAGACTCCCTTTTACGAGCAGTACTTC
TRBV5-1	TRBJ2-5	NA	NA	CASSSARVGETQYF	TGCGCCAGCAGCTCGGCGAGAGTGGGGGAGACCCAGTACTTC
TRBV19	TRBJ1-4	NA	TRBD1	CASSIHRGPNEKLFF	TGTGCCAGTAGTATTCACAGGGGTCCTAATGAAAAACTGTTTTTT
TRBV11-2	TRBJ2-5	NA	TRBD1	CASSLGGRTGSETQYF	TGTGCCAGCAGCTTAGGTGGCCGGACAGGGTCCGAGACCCAGTACTTC
TRBV12-5	TRBJ2-3	NA	NA	CASGPTSTDTQYF	TGTGCTAGTGGACCCACTAGCACAGATACGCAGTATTTT
TRBV18	TRBJ1-4	NA	TRBD1	CASSPSQGGEKLFF	TGTGCCAGCTCACCATCCCAGGGGGGAGAAAAACTGTTTTTT
TRBV5-1	TRBJ1-2	NA	TRBD1	CASSIGTGGGYGYTF	TGCGCCAGCAGCATAGGGACAGGGGGCGGCTATGGCTACACCTTC
TRBV28	TRBJ1-2	NA	NA	CASSPLPLGASGYTF	TGTGCCAGCAGTCCCCTACCGTTGGGTGCAAGTGGCTACACCTTC
TRBV6-5	TRBJ1-5	once	NA	CASSPGGSGPQHF	TGTGCCAGCAGTCCCGGGGGGTCGGGGCCCCAGCATTTT
TRBV5-6	TRBJ2-5	once	NA	CASSDKGPLNRSQYF	TGTGCCAGCAGCGACAAGGGGCCCCTGAATAGGTCCCAGTACTTC
TRBV6-1	TRBJ2-7	NA	NA	CASSDIGQILYEQYF	TGTGCCAGCAGTGATATAGGACAGATACTCTACGAGCAGTACTTC
TRBV7-3	TRBJ2-1	NA	TRBD2	CASSPGLAGEQFF	TGTGCCAGCAGCCCCGGACTAGCGGGGGAGCAGTTCTTC
TRBV7-8	TRBJ1-1	NA	TRBD1	CASTWSGQGNTEAFF	TGTGCCAGCACCTGGTCGGGACAGGGGAACACTGAAGCTTTCTTT
TRBV5-1	TRBJ2-3	NA	NA	CASSSWGASTDTQYF	TGCGCCAGCAGTAGTTGGGGCGCTAGCACAGATACGCAGTATTTT
TRBV28	TRBJ2-7	once	NA	CASSLVGTYEQYF	TGTGCCAGCAGTTTGGTAGGGACCTACGAGCAGTACTTC
TRBV5-1	TRBJ2-3	NA	NA	CASRSFADTQYF	TGCGCCAGCCGGAGTTTCGCAGATACGCAGTATTTT
TRBV5-8	TRBJ2-7	NA	TRBD2	CASSPRLAGLPNEQYF	TGTGCCAGCAGCCCGAGACTAGCGGGGTTGCCTAACGAGCAGTACTTC
TRBV11-2	TRBJ2-7	once	TRBD1	CASSPLDRETEAEYF	TGTGCCAGCAGCCCTCTGGACAGGGAGACCGAGGCTGAGTACTTC
TRBV19	TRBJ2-6	once	NA	CASSTGPGTGGANVLTF	TGTGCCAGTAGTACGGGACCGGGTACAGGTGGGGCCAACGTCCTGACTTTC
TRBV4-1	TRBJ2-5	NA	NA	CASSPETGKGETQYF	TGCGCCAGCAGTCCAGAGACGGGAAAGGGGGAGACCCAGTACTTC
TRBV2	TRBJ2-7	NA	NA	CASSVRTFSYEQYF	TGTGCCAGCAGTGTTCGGACTTTCTCCTACGAGCAGTACTTC
TRBV6-1	TRBJ2-7	NA	NA	CASSELRSVYF	TGTGCCAGCAGTGAACTTCGGTCAGTGTACTTC
TRBV27	TRBJ1-5	NA	NA	CASSSEPPHRRDQPQHF	TGTGCCAGCAGTTCAGAACCCCCCCACAGGAGGGATCAGCCCCAGCATTTT
TRBV19	TRBJ2-3	NA	NA	CASKGIALTTDTQYF	TGTGCCAGTAAGGGCATAGCCTTAACGACAGATACGCAGTATTTT
TRBV28	TRBJ2-7	NA	TRBD1	CASSFQGVAYEQYF	TGTGCCAGCAGTTTCCAGGGGGTCGCCTACGAGCAGTACTTC
TRBV18	TRBJ2-2	once	NA	CASSPALMEHTGELFF	TGTGCCAGCTCACCAGCGTTGATGGAACACACCGGGGAGCTGTTTTTT
TRBV2	TRBJ2-1	NA	NA	CASNRLVLGNEQFF	TGTGCCAGCAACAGACTAGTATTGGGCAATGAGCAGTTCTTC
TRBV7-2	TRBJ1-1	NA	NA	CASSLRTAYTEAFF	TGTGCCAGCAGCTTAAGGACCGCGTACACTGAAGCTTTCTTT
TRBV30	TRBJ1-5	NA	NA	CAWTQTGYGQPQHF	TGTGCCTGGACCCAGACAGGCTATGGTCAGCCCCAGCATTTT
TRBV15	TRBJ2-5	NA	TRBD2	CATSRMTSGAETQYF	TGTGCCACCAGCAGAATGACTAGCGGCGCGGAGACCCAGTACTTC
TRBV28	TRBJ1-5	NA	NA	CASSLEGRGNQPQHF	TGTGCCAGCAGTTTAGAGGGGAGAGGCAATCAGCCCCAGCATTTT
TRBV2	TRBJ2-5	NA	NA	CASRGQGGVLQETQYF	TGTGCCAGCAGGGGGCAGGGGGGAGTTCTTCAAGAGACCCAGTACTTC
TRBV4-1	TRBJ2-5	once	NA	CASSQMPWVGGQETQYF	TGCGCCAGCAGCCAGATGCCTTGGGTCGGGGGACAAGAGACCCAGTACTTC
TRBV10-3	TRBJ2-1	NA	TRBD2	CAISDPRGRTYNEQFF	TGTGCCATCAGTGATCCTCGCGGGAGGACCTACAATGAGCAGTTCTTC
TRBV7-2	TRBJ1-5	NA	TRBD1	CASSLGEGAAQPQHF	TGTGCCAGCAGCTTAGGAGAGGGGGCGGCTCAGCCCCAGCATTTT
TRBV13	TRBJ1-3	NA	NA	CASSLGDDSNSGNTIYF	TGTGCCAGCAGCTTAGGGGATGACAGTAACTCTGGAAACACCATATATTTT
TRBV7-9	TRBJ2-3	NA	NA	CASSSGHHTDTQYF	TGTGCCAGCAGCTCGGGACACCACACAGATACGCAGTATTTT
TRBV27	TRBJ1-2	once	TRBD1	CASSFSDRAAGYTF	TGTGCCAGCAGTTTCTCGGACAGGGCCGCTGGCTACACCTTC
TRBV5-1	TRBJ2-2	NA	TRBD1	CASSPDRVTGELFF	TGCGCCAGCAGCCCCGACAGGGTCACCGGGGAGCTGTTTTTT
TRBV2	TRBJ1-5	NA	NA	CASSEGVYSNQPQHF	TGTGCCAGCAGTGAAGGGGTTTATAGCAATCAGCCCCAGCATTTT
TRBV6-1	TRBJ2-3	NA	NA	CASSDSSGYTQYF	TGTGCCAGCAGTGACAGCTCGGGTTATACGCAGTATTTT
TRBV5-6	TRBJ2-1	once	NA	CASSRTRFNEQFF	TGTGCCAGCAGTCGTACTAGATTCAATGAGCAGTTCTTC
TRBV7-9	TRBJ2-1	NA	TRBD2	CASSPTSGRDNEQFF	TGTGCCAGCAGCCCCACTAGCGGGAGGGACAATGAGCAGTTCTTC
TRBV15	TRBJ2-7	NA	NA	CATSRDTEGGLSYEQYF	TGTGCCACCAGCAGAGATACCGAGGGGGGGTTATCCTACGAGCAGTACTTC
TRBV19	TRBJ1-1	NA	TRBD1	CASRRTGAIRTEAFF	TGTGCCAGTAGGAGGACAGGGGCCATTCGGACTGAAGCTTTCTTT
TRBV27	TRBJ1-2	NA	NA	CASSGLRGPYGYTF	TGTGCCAGCAGCGGACTGCGGGGGCCCTATGGCTACACCTTC
TRBV28	TRBJ1-4	NA	TRBD1	CASSKSPGTANEKLFF	TGTGCCAGCAGTAAAAGTCCCGGGACAGCGAATGAAAAACTGTTTTTT